Following are 10 T cell receptor beta chains from one sample sequenced in a study of T-cell reconstitution after alpha-beta-depleted transplantation in children. The authors prepared the TCRbeta library with unique molecular identifiers. TCRdb processed the PCR reads anew with MiXCR; each CDR3 protein has one entry. The table has roughly 100,000 distinct CDR3 sequences, roughly 7.2% seen once. This specimen consisted of PBMCs, obtained before TCRalphabeta/CD19-depleted stem cell transplant. These receptors all come from a boy between 2 and 10 years old with acute lymphoblastic leukemia, due to receive a stem cell transplant.

This clonotype was found many times. The chain employs TRBV20-1 and TRBJ1-2; D is ambiguous. V was trimmed by 6 bases and J by 8 bases, leaving 19 bases between them. Germline values: CDR1 DFQATT, CDR2 SNEGSKA (reference sequence). This CDR3 is built from 13 residues. As DNA, the CDR3 is TGCAGTGCAAACCGCCAATACACCCAAGGCTACACCTTC. As protein: CSANRQYTQGYTF.

At least ten counts were recorded for this clonotype. The chain employs TRBV2 and TRBJ1-3; 7 bases map to TRBD1. This CDR3 region has 18 residues. Germline V CDR1 and CDR2: SNHLY, FYNNEI. V dropped 7 bases and J dropped 0; count of bases not matched to a gene: 15. The CDR3 nucleotides read TGTGCCAGCAAAGAATGGACAGGCCCCCCAAACTCTGGAAACACCATATATTTT. It yields the protein CASKEWTGPPNSGNTIYF.

This clonotype was seen many times. This chain uses TRBV5-1 with TRBJ2-2; D not certain. Germline lookup yields CDR1 SGHRS and CDR2 YFSETQ. The CDR3 runs 16 residues. V lost 4 bases and J lost 0, with 13 bases in between. Written as DNA, the CDR3 is TGCGCCAGCAGCCGTTCTGGGCAGCCGAACACCGGGGAGCTGTTTTTT. As protein: CASSRSGQPNTGELFF.

At least ten counts were recorded for this clonotype. The rearrangement uses TRBV15 and TRBJ2-3, with D unresolved. In germline, CDR1 is LNHNV, CDR2 YYDKDF (reference sequence). V gave up 0 bases and J gave up 0 bases, with 10 bases separating them. CDR3 length: 16 amino acids. As DNA, the CDR3 is TGTGCCACCAGCAGAGATCCCGGCAGGAGCACAGATACGCAGTATTTT. This gives the protein CATSRDPGRSTDTQYF.

This clonotype was picked up many times. The chain links TRBV4-1 to TRBJ2-3; D gene unclear. Germline CDR1 and CDR2: MGHRA and YSYEKL. CDR3 size: 13 residues. V was shortened by 6 bases and J by 0 bases, with 7 bases between the two germline ends. This chain's CDR3 is CASRPPSTDTQYF. In DNA form, the CDR3 reads TGCGCCAGCAGGCCACCTAGCACAGATACGCAGTATTTT.

The V gene is TRBV3-1, the J gene TRBJ1-6, with D unclear. Germline CDR1 and CDR2: LGHDT and YNNKEL (reference sequence). V was cut by 5 bases and J by 8 bases, with 16 bases left in between. CDR3 length equals 15 residues. CDR3 in amino acids: CASSYRDLGYSPLHF. In nucleotides, the CDR3 is TGTGCCAGCAGCTACCGGGATTTGGGGTATTCACCCCTCCACTTT.

At least ten counts were recorded for this clonotype. The V gene is TRBV6-5, the J gene TRBJ1-2; 7 bases fit TRBD1. The V and J ends lost 6 bases and 4 bases, in that order; junction bases with no gene match: 5. Germline V CDR1 and CDR2: MNHEY, SVGAGI. The CDR3 loop spans 13 amino acids. CDR3 in DNA: TGTGCCAGCAGCTCGACAGGGACCTATGGCTACACCTTC. This encodes CASSSTGTYGYTF.

The table lists this clonotype with many counts. J is TRBJ1-4 and V is TRBV5-1; possibly TRBD1 for D (5 bases). Germline-derived CDR1 and CDR2 are SGHRS and YFSETQ. V lost 2 bases, J lost 0 bases, and 8 bases lay in between. The CDR3 length is 15 residues. CDR3 sequence reads: CASSFGQTTNEKLFF. CDR3 DNA sequence: TGCGCCAGCAGCTTCGGACAAACAACTAATGAAAAACTGTTTTTT.

This clonotype was counted ten times or more. The J gene is TRBJ2-1, the V gene TRBV29-1; D ambiguous. CDR3 length equals 12 residues. Trimming removed 5 bases at V and 3 bases at J, with 8 bases between. Germline CDR1 SQVTM, CDR2 ANQGSEA. In nucleotides, the CDR3 is TGCAGCGTTTTAGGTTTCTACAATGAGCAGTTCTTC. This translates into CSVLGFYNEQFF.

Ten or more counts support this clonotype. The chain couples TRBV20-1 to TRBJ2-2, with D tentatively TRBD1 (6 bases). Trimming stripped 0 bases from V and 1 base from J, with 6 bases between. CDR3 length equals 14 residues. Germline V gives CDR1 DFQATT, CDR2 SNEGSKA (reference sequence). The CDR3 nucleotides read TGCAGTGCTAGAGACAGGGGGAACACCGGGGAGCTGTTTTTT. Its translation is CSARDRGNTGELFF.